These 32 T cell receptor beta chains originate from one sample sequenced in a study of regulatory T cells in long-lasting Graves disease (dated by TCRdb to about 2021). Receptor libraries were prepared by multiplex PCR. Sequenced on an Illumina HiSeq 4000. iRepertoire HTBI primers and Arm-PCR amplification of CDR3 regions were used to construct TCR beta libraries. The raw public reads went through TCRdb reprocessing: fastp at Q25, MiXCR clone calling, in-frame beta chains kept. Every distinct CDR3 protein forms one entry, paired with its most common genes and DNA. For this sample there are 300,000 to 400,000 distinct CDR3 sequences; 15% to 20% appear just once. The top ten constitute just under 30% of the sample. What this sample's time point label stands for: persistent/refractory GD, antithyroid drugs over 5 years with positive TRAb. RNA was extracted from PBMCs in TRIzol for both TCR sequencing and RNA sequencing.

The material was peripheral blood mononuclear cells (PBMCs), obtained when the disease was refractory, from a patient treated with antithyroid drugs. These receptors came from a female donor with Graves disease.

In this sample, this clonotype turned up many times. This chain connects TRBV6-2 or TRBV6-3 to TRBJ2-7; D gene ambiguous. The germline V and J ends were trimmed by 4 bases and 0 bases, with 13 bases remaining between them. The CDR3 extends over 15 amino acids. In germline, CDR1 is MNHEY, CDR2 SVGEGT. The CDR3 DNA follows: TGTGCCAGCAGTTTCTCCGGGTTTAGCTCCTACGAGCAGTACTTC. Encoded protein: CASSFSGFSSYEQYF.

This clonotype was counted at least ten times. The rearrangement links TRBV2 to TRBJ1-2; D uncertain. V was pared by 4 bases and J by 8 bases, with 8 bases between. Per germline, CDR1 SNHLY and CDR2 FYNNEI. The CDR3 covers 11 residues. This CDR3 is CASSVSGGYTF. The CDR3 DNA reads as TGTGCCAGCAGTGTTTCCGGGGGCTACACCTTC.

Points on this clonotype: This may stem from a read error, because a much larger clone lies one nucleotide away. The chain joins TRBV2 to TRBJ1-4; D ambiguous. CDR3 size: 12 residues. Germline CDR1 reads SNHLY; CDR2 reads FYNNEI. The V and J ends lost 10 bases and 10 bases respectively, with 16 bases between them. Written as DNA, the CDR3 is TGTGCCACCGGACGGGAGGGAGGAAAACTGTTTTTT. Amino acids: CATGREGGKLFF.

This clonotype appeared many times. The chain uses TRBV7-8 and TRBJ1-4, with D tentatively TRBD1 (6 bases). V was pared by 3 bases and J by 0 bases, with 11 bases between. The length of the CDR3 is 16 residues. CDR1 and CDR2 from the germline V gene are SGHVS and FQNEAQ. The CDR3 spells CASSFGRGATNEKLFF. In nucleotides, the CDR3 is TGTGCCAGCAGCTTCGGTAGGGGGGCAACTAATGAAAAACTGTTTTTT. The full variable domain, rest sourced from reference TRBV7-8 and TRBJ1-4, is GAGVSQSPRYKVAKRGQDVALRCDPISGHVSLFWYQQALGQGPEFLTYFQNEAQLDKSGLPSDRFFAERPEGSVSTLKIQRTQQEDSAVYLCASSFGRGATNEKLFFGSGTQLSVL.

This clonotype was seen many times. The V gene is TRBV20-1, the J gene TRBJ2-5; TRBD2 might be the D (6 bases). Germline values: CDR1 DFQATT, CDR2 SNEGSKA (reference sequence). The ends were cut back, 0 bases at V and 4 bases at J, with 18 bases in the middle. This CDR3 is 16 amino acids long. CDR3 amino acids: CSAREAGTPGGETQYF. The CDR3 DNA sequence: TGCAGTGCTAGAGAAGCCGGGACTCCCGGGGGAGAGACCCAGTACTTC.

In its sample, this clonotype was seen many times. The genes are TRBV12-5 and TRBJ1-1, with a weak D call TRBD1 (5 bases). Germline CDR1 and CDR2: LGHNT and FRNRAP. There are 15 residues in the CDR3. V lost 5 bases and J lost 1, with 14 bases in between. CDR3 protein: CASGPTGRGNTEAFF. CDR3 sequence (DNA): TGTGCTAGTGGTCCCACGGGACGAGGGAACACTGAAGCTTTCTTT. Together with reference TRBV12-5 and TRBJ1-1, the CDR3 gives the full variable domain: DARVTQTPRHKVTEMGQEVTMRCQPILGHNTVFWYRQTMMQGLELLAYFRNRAPLDDSGMPKDRFSAEMPDATLATLKIQPSEPRDSAVYFCASGPTGRGNTEAFFGQGTRLTVV.

This clonotype has ten or more counts. The gene calls are TRBV6-1 and TRBJ2-4; TRBD1 aligns across 7 bases. Germline-derived CDR1 and CDR2 are MNHNS and SASEGT. The length of the CDR3 is 11 residues. The ends lost 5 bases at V and 15 bases at J; junction bases unmatched: 7. CDR3 nucleotides: TGTGCCAGCAGTATGGGGACAGACTTGTACTTC. Protein: CASSMGTDLYF.

This clonotype was found a few times. J is TRBJ1-2 and V is TRBV28, with TRBD1 matching 10 bases. CDR1 is MDHEN and CDR2 is SYDVKM in the germline V gene. The CDR3 spans 13 residues. With V trimmed by 6 bases and J by 4 bases, 2 bases remained unmatched. The CDR3 DNA sequence: TGTGCCAGCAGAGGGGACAGGGGCTATGGCTACACCTTC. Its protein product is CASRGDRGYGYTF.

This sequence joins TRBV7-2 and TRBJ2-7; D ambiguous. V was clipped by 2 bases and J by 7 bases, with 12 bases between them. The CDR3 is 13 amino acids. Germline V gene lookup returns CDR1 SGHTA and CDR2 FQGNSA. CDR3 loop: CASSLRVLGEQYF. DNA for the CDR3: TGTGCCAGCAGCTTAAGGGTCTTGGGGGAGCAGTACTTC.

There are many counts of this clonotype. The genes are TRBV12-3 or TRBV12-4 and TRBJ1-4; TRBD1 matches at 8 bases. The CDR3 loop spans 17 amino acids. Trimming at V came to 3 bases and at J to 0 bases, leaving 6 bases not matched to a gene. This CDR3 reads CASSFTQGAATNEKLFF. The CDR3 DNA reads as TGTGCCAGCAGTTTCACCCAGGGGGCTGCAACTAATGAAAAACTGTTTTTT.

This clonotype was seen ten or more times. The chain combines TRBV19 with TRBJ1-1; TRBD1 is a possible D gene (6 bases). The germline gives CDR1 LNHDA, CDR2 SQIVND (reference sequence). Trimming took off 5 bases at V and 1 base at J, with 14 bases between the two ends. This CDR3 has 15 residues. CDR3 sequence reads: CASSPRQEPNTEAFF. CDR3 DNA: TGTGCCAGTAGTCCCCGACAGGAACCGAACACTGAAGCTTTCTTT.

Details on this clonotype: One end of the junction is discordant with germline, which a read error may explain. This chain joins TRBV5-1 and TRBJ1-5; no firm D call. The germline CDR1 and CDR2 sequences are SGHRS and YFSETQ. This CDR3 spans 14 amino acids. CDR3 bases: TGCGCCAGCAGCTTGGAAGGCCTTGATCAGCTCCAGCATTTT. Amino acid sequence: CASSLEGLDQLQHF.

This chain uses TRBV20-1 with TRBJ2-7; TRBD2 matches at 8 bases. The CDR3 loop spans 15 amino acids. Per germline, CDR1 DFQATT and CDR2 SNEGSKA (reference sequence). V lost 1 base and J lost 7; bases outside the gene matches: 12. The CDR3 spells CSARAPGGGVEEQYF. CDR3 nucleotide sequence: TGCAGTGCTAGAGCGCCGGGGGGGGGAGTGGAGGAGCAGTACTTC.

At least ten counts were recorded for this clonotype. The V call is TRBV6-5, the J call TRBJ2-7; possibly TRBD1 for D (6 bases). Between the trimmed V and J ends, which lost 2 bases and 9 bases, there was a span of 14 bases. The CDR3 length is 13 residues. From germline, CDR1 is MNHEY and CDR2 SVGAGI. This CDR3 reads CASSYTAGVAQYF. In nucleotides, the CDR3 is TGTGCCAGCAGTTACACCGCAGGGGTGGCGCAGTACTTC.

This clonotype was recorded at least ten times. The V gene is TRBV12-3 or TRBV12-4, the J gene TRBJ2-2, with no clear D. Between the trimmed V and J ends, which lost 3 bases and 3 bases, there was a span of 5 bases. This CDR3 contains 13 residues. The CDR3 spells CASSLYDTGELFF. The CDR3 DNA follows: TGTGCCAGCAGTTTGTACGACACCGGGGAGCTGTTTTTT.

This clonotype was seen only a few times. A much bigger clone sits one base away, suggesting this may be a read error. The chain couples TRBV19 to TRBJ1-6; D ambiguous. CDR3 size: 15 residues. Trimming removed 5 bases from V and 7 bases from J, with 15 bases in between. CDR1 and CDR2 (germline): LNHDA, SQIVND (reference sequence). The CDR3 bases are TGTGCCAGTAGTCCCGTAAGGACCGGGAATTCACCCCTCCACTTT. Protein product: CASSPVRTGNSPLHF.

The V and J genes are TRBV5-1 and TRBJ2-5; tentative D call: TRBD1 (6 bases). CDR3 size: 14 residues. Trimming pared 2 bases from V and 2 bases from J, leaving 10 bases between. CDR1 SGHRS and CDR2 YFSETQ come from the germline V gene. CDR3 bases: TGCGCCAGCAGCTTTCTAACAGGGCAAGAGACCCAGTACTTC. Protein: CASSFLTGQETQYF.

As concerns this clonotype: Just one base apart from a much larger clone, this may be a read error. The CDR3 DNA reads TGTGCCAGCAGTTCCTCCGGGGCAGGGCCTGATTCACCCCTCCACTTT. Protein sequence: CASSSSGAGPDSPLHF. This chain connects TRBV6-9 to TRBJ1-6; D is perhaps TRBD1 (5 bases). This CDR3 is built from 16 residues. Looked up from germline, CDR1 is MNHGY and CDR2 is SVAAGI. With 4 bases removed from V and 8 bases from J, the gap between germline ends came to 18 bases.

The rearrangement joins TRBV7-8 to TRBJ2-7; D unclear. The CDR3 is made up of 14 amino acids. The germline V gene encodes CDR1 SGHVS and CDR2 FQNEAQ. The V end was cut by 1 base, the J end by 3 bases, with 10 bases between. DNA for the CDR3: TGTGCCAGCAGCTTAGGGCCAGAACACTACGAGCAGTACTTC. Its translation: CASSLGPEHYEQYF.

This clonotype was counted only a few times. The rearrangement uses TRBV7-2 and TRBJ2-2; 9 positions agree with TRBD1. Unmatched junction bases numbered 6, after V lost 5 bases and J lost 5 bases. The CDR3 is 15 residues long. The germline CDR1 and CDR2 sequences are SGHTA and FQGNSA. In nucleotides, the CDR3 is TGTGCCAGCAGCCCTCTGACAGGGGGGACCGGGGAGCTGTTTTTT. This encodes CASSPLTGGTGELFF.

There are many counts of this clonotype. This chain's CDR3 is CASTARQGGVMNTEAFF. The DNA for the CDR3 is TGTGCCAGCACCGCCCGACAGGGTGGAGTAATGAACACTGAAGCTTTCTTT. The rearrangement uses TRBV2 and TRBJ1-1; 7 bases align to TRBD1. This CDR3 is 17 amino acids long. V dropped 7 bases and J dropped 0; count of bases not matched to a gene: 14. Germline CDR1 and CDR2: SNHLY and FYNNEI.

The CDR3 DNA sequence: TGTGCCAGCAGTTCGGGACAGGGCCCTAGCTCCCCAGATACGCAGTATTTT. Encoded protein: CASSSGQGPSSPDTQYF. The chain recombines TRBV28 with TRBJ2-3; TRBD1 matches at 9 bases. J gave up 4 bases and V 4 bases, and 12 bases lay outside the gene matches. CDR3 length equals 17 residues. CDR1 is MDHEN and CDR2 is SYDVKM in the germline V gene.

At least ten counts were recorded for this clonotype. The chain uses TRBV28 and TRBJ2-7, with D tentatively TRBD1 (5 bases). This CDR3 region has 13 residues. The V end was cut by 4 bases, the J end by 6 bases, with 13 bases between. The germline gives CDR1 MDHEN, CDR2 SYDVKM. CDR3 residues: CASSSRRVSEQYF. CDR3 DNA sequence: TGTGCCAGCAGTTCCCGCAGGGTGTCCGAGCAGTACTTC.

The chain combines TRBV18 with TRBJ2-2; D gene ambiguous. The V end lost 3 bases, the J end lost 0 bases, and 8 bases lay between the germline ends. Germline CDR1 KGHSH, CDR2 LQKENI. The CDR3 is 15 residues long. This CDR3 is CASSPSQSNTGELFF. The CDR3 DNA sequence: TGTGCCAGCTCACCTTCACAGTCGAACACCGGGGAGCTGTTTTTT.

About this clonotype itself: This could be a read error, since a much larger clone is one nucleotide away. The chain has TRBV6-5 and TRBJ1-2; 7 nucleotides agree with TRBD1. The CDR3 has 17 amino acids. Germline values: CDR1 MNHEY, CDR2 SVGAGI. CDR3 coding DNA: TGTGCCGGCAGTTACTCAGGGGCGACAGGGAGTAACTATGGCTACACCTTC. Translation: CAGSYSGATGSNYGYTF.

Details on this clonotype: This may arise from a read error, as a much more abundant clone is one base away. A read error is likely, as this CDR3 ends without the conserved phenylalanine or tryptophan. The V call is TRBV6-1, the J call TRBJ2-7; D unclear. The CDR3 is 12 amino acids. Germline CDR1 and CDR2: MNHNS and SASEGT. V shed 8 bases and J shed 6 bases, with 14 bases lying between them. Here the CDR3 DNA reads TGTGCCAGCCGGACGGTGTTGGGCGAGCAGTACTCC. This codes for CASRTVLGEQYS.

The rearrangement uses TRBV6-1 and TRBJ1-5, with D unclear. The V end was cut by 5 bases, the J end by 6 bases, with 20 bases between. This CDR3 is 16 amino acids long. Germline values: CDR1 MNHNS, CDR2 SASEGT. The CDR3 coding sequence is TGTGCCAGCAGTAACGGGGTGGTGGGTGTAATTCAGCCCCAGCATTTT. This sequence encodes CASSNGVVGVIQPQHF.

This clonotype appeared many times. V is TRBV12-3 or TRBV12-4 and J is TRBJ2-5; TRBD2 matches at 12 bases. Unmatched junction bases numbered 7, after V lost 3 bases and J lost 2 bases. The CDR3 loop spans 17 amino acids. The CDR3 here is CASSFGGTSGRQETQYF. The CDR3 DNA reads as TGTGCCAGCAGTTTCGGGGGGACTAGCGGGCGGCAAGAGACCCAGTACTTC.

This clonotype has ten or more counts. The chain carries TRBV11-2 and TRBJ1-4; D ambiguous. CDR3 size: 14 residues. The V gene's germline CDR1 is SGHAT and CDR2 FQNNGV. Trimming shortened V by 3 bases and J by 5 bases, and 10 bases separated the two germline ends. The chain's CDR3 is CASSFRSWNEKLFF. DNA for the CDR3: TGTGCCAGCAGCTTTCGCTCATGGAATGAAAAACTGTTTTTT. Combining the CDR3 with reference TRBV11-2 and TRBJ1-4 gives the whole variable domain EAGVAQSPRYKIIEKRQSVAFWCNPISGHATLYWYQQILGQGPKLLIQFQNNGVVDDSQLPKDRFSAERLKGVDSTLKIQPAKLEDSAVYLCASSFRSWNEKLFFGSGTQLSVL.

This clonotype was recorded many times. The gene calls are TRBV11-1 and TRBJ2-2; D is perhaps TRBD1 or TRBD2 (5 bases each). Per the germline V gene, CDR1 is SGHAT and CDR2 is FQDESV (reference sequence). CDR3 size: 13 residues. Trimming left V 2 bases short and J 6 bases short, with 7 bases between. The CDR3 loop reads CASSLRGAGELFF. The CDR3 DNA follows: TGTGCCAGCAGCTTACGAGGGGCCGGGGAGCTGTTTTTT.

This sequence joins TRBV7-2 and TRBJ1-2; D is unresolved. CDR1 and CDR2 from the germline V gene are SGHTA and FQGNSA. The length of the CDR3 is 12 residues. V dropped 4 bases and J dropped 7 bases, with 10 bases sitting between them. The CDR3 spells CASSSRYGGYTF. In DNA, the CDR3 is TGTGCCAGCAGCTCTCGTTACGGTGGCTACACCTTC.

This chain links TRBV7-9 with TRBJ2-3, with 9 positions matching TRBD2. Unmatched junction bases numbered 10, after V lost 1 base and J lost 2 bases. Germline assignment: CDR1 SEHNR and CDR2 FQNEAQ (reference sequence). This CDR3 comprises 18 residues. The CDR3 sequence is CASSLGGLAFAPTDTQYF. The DNA for the CDR3 is TGTGCCAGCAGCTTAGGAGGACTAGCGTTTGCACCCACAGATACGCAGTATTTT.